The T cell receptor (beta chain) under discussion was sequenced for a study of blood T cell repertoires in COVID-19. Turning to the study itself: PBMCs, B-cell-depleted T cells, or T cells were the source of the cDNA or gDNA that made up the material.

CDR1 and CDR2 from the germline V gene are MNHEY and SVGAGI. V lost 4 bases and J 6 bases, leaving 19 bases between the germline ends. The CDR3 is 16 amino acids. Per the authors' pipeline: Reference gene primer amplification gave estimated nucleated cell counts. TCRdb's table, derived via immunoSEQ multiplex PCR, lists solely in-frame clones and lacks some. D and trimming were read from the DNA, whereas the V and J calls and clone size are those reported in that table. The sample has around 200,000 clones; roughly nine tenths are singletons. The sequenced sample consisted of peripheral blood. This TCR was sampled from a middle-aged man with acute or convalescent COVID-19. V is TRBV6-5 and J is TRBJ2-4; tentative D call: TRBD1 (5 bases). As DNA, the CDR3 is TGTGCCAGCAGTTTGGACATCGCGGCCGCTGTAAACATTCAGTACTTC. This translates into CASSLDIAAAVNIQYF.